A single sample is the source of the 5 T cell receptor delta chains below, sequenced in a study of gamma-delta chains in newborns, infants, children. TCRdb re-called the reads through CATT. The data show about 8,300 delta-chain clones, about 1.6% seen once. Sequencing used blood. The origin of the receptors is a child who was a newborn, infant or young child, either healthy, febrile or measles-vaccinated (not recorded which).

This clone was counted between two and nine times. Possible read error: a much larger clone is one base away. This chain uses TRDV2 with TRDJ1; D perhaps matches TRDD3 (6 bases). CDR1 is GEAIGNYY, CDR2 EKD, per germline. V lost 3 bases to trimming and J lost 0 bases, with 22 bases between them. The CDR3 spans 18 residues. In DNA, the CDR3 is TGTGCCTGTGACCCCCACGTCGTTCGGGGGAAAAACACCGATAAACTCATCTTT. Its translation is CACDPHVVRGKNTDKLIF.

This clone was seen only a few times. The DNA for the CDR3 is TGTGCTCTTGGGGGAGGGTGGGCTTCCTACCCCGTACTGGGGAGCTGGGACACCCGACAGATGTTTTTC. It is translated as CALGGGWASYPVLGSWDTRQMFF. The chain links TRDV1 to TRDJ3; TRDD2 might be the D (8 bases). V was shortened by 4 bases and J by 3 bases, with 31 bases between the two germline ends. Per the germline V gene, CDR1 is TSWWSYY and CDR2 is QGS. The CDR3 sequence is 23 residues long.

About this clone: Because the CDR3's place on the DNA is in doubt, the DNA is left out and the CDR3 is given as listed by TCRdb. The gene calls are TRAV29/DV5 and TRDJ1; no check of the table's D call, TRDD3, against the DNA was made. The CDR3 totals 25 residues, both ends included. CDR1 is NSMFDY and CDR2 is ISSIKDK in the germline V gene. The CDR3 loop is CSVLLCSKRFASVGWGIRVADKLIF.

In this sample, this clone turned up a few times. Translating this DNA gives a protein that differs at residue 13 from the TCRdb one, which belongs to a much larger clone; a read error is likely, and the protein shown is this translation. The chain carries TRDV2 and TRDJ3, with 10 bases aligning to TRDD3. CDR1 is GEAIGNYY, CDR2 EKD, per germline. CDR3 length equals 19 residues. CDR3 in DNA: TGTGCCTGTGACACCTGGGGGATACCCCCCTCCTGGGGCACCCGACAGATGTTTTTC. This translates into CACDTWGIPPSWGTRQMFF.

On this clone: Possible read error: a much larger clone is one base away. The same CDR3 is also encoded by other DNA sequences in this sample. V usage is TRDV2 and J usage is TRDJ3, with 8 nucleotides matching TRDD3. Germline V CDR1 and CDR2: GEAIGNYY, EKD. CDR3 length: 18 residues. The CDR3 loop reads CACDTAGGYSWDTRQMFF. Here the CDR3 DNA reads TGTGCCTGCGACACCGCCGGGGGATACTCCTGGGACACCCGACAGATGTTTTTC.